This section outlines one T cell receptor beta chain sequence together with its context. Its antigen is not known. This specimen includes other DNA sequences encoding the same CDR3. The data originate from a study of Ad26.COV2.S vaccination and SARS-CoV-2 variants. Study outcomes and limitations: Spike-specific TCR breadth was greater after Ad26.COV2.S than placebo. Reportedly, after vaccination the spike-specific CD8+ and CD4+ T cell responses displayed substantial breadth. Similar non-spike TCR breadth was observed in recipients of vaccine and of placebo. Analyses of TCR breadth and depth may have underestimated total T cell responses.

Data came from immunoSEQ multiplex PCR; TCRdb stores just in-frame clones and leaves some out. The sample lists 350,000 to 450,000 clones, approximately 90% occurring once. The receptor's source is a human donor who had recovered from COVID-19. Source: peripheral blood, taken after recovery from COVID-19.

The CDR3 bases are TGCAGCGTTAGGAACACTGAAGCTTTCTTT. Its protein is CSVRNTEAFF. This chain uses TRBV29-1 with TRBJ1-1; D not certain. V shed 5 bases and J shed 1 base, with 2 bases lying between them. CDR1 is SQVTM and CDR2 is ANQGSEA in the germline V gene. CDR3 length: 10 residues.